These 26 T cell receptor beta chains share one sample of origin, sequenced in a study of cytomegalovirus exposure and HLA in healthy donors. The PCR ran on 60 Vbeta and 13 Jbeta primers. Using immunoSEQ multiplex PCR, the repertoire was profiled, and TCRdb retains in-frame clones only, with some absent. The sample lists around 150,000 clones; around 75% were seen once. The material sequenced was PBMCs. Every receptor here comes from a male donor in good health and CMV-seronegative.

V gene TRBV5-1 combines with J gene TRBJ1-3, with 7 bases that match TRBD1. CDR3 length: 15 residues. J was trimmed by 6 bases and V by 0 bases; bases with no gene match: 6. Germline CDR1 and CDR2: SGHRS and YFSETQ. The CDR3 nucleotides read TGCGCCAGCAGCTTGGCTGGACAGGCTGAAAACACCATATATTTT. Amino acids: CASSLAGQAENTIYF. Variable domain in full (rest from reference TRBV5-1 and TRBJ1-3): KAGVTQTPRYLIKTRGQQVTLSCSPISGHRSVSWYQQTPGQGLQFLFEYFSETQRNKGNFPGRFSGRQFSNSRSEMNVSTLELGDSALYLCASSLAGQAENTIYFGEGSWLTVV.

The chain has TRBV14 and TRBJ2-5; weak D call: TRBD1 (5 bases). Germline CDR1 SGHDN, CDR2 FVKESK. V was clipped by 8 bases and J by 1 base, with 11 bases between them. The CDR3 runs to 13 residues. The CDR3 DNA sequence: TGTGCCAGCGGACGACAGTTCCAAGAGACCCAGTACTTC. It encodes CASGRQFQETQYF.

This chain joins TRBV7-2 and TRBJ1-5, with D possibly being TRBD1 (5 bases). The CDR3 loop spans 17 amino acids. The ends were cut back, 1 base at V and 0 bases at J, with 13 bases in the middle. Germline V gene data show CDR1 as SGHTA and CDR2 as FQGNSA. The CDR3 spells CASSLGWGVNSNQPQHF. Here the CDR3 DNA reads TGTGCCAGCAGCTTAGGTTGGGGGGTCAATAGCAATCAGCCCCAGCATTTT. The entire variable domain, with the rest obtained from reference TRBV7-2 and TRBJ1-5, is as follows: GAGVSQSPSNKVTEKGKDVELRCDPISGHTALYWYRQSLGQGLEFLIYFQGNSAPDKSGLPSDRFSAERTGGSVSTLTIQRTQQEDSAVYLCASSLGWGVNSNQPQHFGDGTRLSIL.

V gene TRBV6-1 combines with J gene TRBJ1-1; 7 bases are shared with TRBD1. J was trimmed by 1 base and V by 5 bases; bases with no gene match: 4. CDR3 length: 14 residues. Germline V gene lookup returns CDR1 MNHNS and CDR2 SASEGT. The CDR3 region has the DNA TGTGCCAGCAGTCGGGGACAGAAGAACACTGAAGCTTTCTTT. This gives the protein CASSRGQKNTEAFF.

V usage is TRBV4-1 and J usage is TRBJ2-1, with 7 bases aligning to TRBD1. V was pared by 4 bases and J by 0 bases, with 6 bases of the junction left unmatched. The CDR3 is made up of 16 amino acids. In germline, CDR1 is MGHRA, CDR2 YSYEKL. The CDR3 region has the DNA TGCGCCAGCAGCCCCGACAGGGCTAGCTCCTACAATGAGCAGTTCTTC. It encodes CASSPDRASSYNEQFF.

CDR3 protein: CASSLDIQETQYF. CDR3 DNA sequence: TGTGCCAGCAGCTTGGACATCCAAGAGACCCAGTACTTC. This rearrangement joins TRBV5-6 to TRBJ2-5; D is unresolved. With 0 bases removed from V and 1 base from J, the gap between germline ends came to 4 bases. There are 13 residues in the CDR3. CDR1 is SGHDT and CDR2 is YYEEEE in the germline V gene.

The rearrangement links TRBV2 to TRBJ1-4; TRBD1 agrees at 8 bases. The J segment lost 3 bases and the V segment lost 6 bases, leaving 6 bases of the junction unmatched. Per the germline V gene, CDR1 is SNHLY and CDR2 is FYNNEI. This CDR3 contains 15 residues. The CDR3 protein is CASSDDRGPNEKLFF. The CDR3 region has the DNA TGTGCCAGCAGCGACGACAGGGGTCCTAATGAAAAACTGTTTTTT.

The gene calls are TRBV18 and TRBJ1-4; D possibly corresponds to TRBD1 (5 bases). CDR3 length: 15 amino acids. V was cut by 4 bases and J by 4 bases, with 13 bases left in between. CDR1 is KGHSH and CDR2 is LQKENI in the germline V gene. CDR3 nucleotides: TGTGCCAGCTCACAACAGGTGGGCCTTAATGAAAAACTGTTTTTT. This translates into CASSQQVGLNEKLFF.

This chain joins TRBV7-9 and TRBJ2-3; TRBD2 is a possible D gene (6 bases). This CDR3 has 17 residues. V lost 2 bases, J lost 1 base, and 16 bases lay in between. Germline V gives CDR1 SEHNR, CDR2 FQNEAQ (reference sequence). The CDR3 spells CASSLSEGFYGTDTQYF. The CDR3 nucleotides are TGTGCCAGCAGCTTATCGGAGGGGTTTTATGGCACAGATACGCAGTATTTT.

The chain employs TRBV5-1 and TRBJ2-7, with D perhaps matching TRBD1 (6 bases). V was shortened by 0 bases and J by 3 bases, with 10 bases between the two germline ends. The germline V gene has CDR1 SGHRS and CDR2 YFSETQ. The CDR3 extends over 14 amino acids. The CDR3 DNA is TGCGCCAGCAGCTTGGGGATGGACAGCTACGAGCAGTACTTC. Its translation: CASSLGMDSYEQYF. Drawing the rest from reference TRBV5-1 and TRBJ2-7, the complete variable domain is KAGVTQTPRYLIKTRGQQVTLSCSPISGHRSVSWYQQTPGQGLQFLFEYFSETQRNKGNFPGRFSGRQFSNSRSEMNVSTLELGDSALYLCASSLGMDSYEQYFGPGTRLTVT.

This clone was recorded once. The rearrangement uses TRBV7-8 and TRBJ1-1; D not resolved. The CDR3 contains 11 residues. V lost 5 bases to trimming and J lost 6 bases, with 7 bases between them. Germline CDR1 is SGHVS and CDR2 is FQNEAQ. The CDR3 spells CASSPRAEAFF. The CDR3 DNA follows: TGTGCCAGCAGCCCGCGCGCTGAAGCTTTCTTT.

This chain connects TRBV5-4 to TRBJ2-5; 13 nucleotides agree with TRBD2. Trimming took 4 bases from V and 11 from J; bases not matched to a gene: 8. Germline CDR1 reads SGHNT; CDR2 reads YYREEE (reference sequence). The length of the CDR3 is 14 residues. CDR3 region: CASSLRTSGSRQYF. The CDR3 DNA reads TGTGCCAGCAGCCTTCGGACTAGCGGGAGTAGGCAGTACTTC.

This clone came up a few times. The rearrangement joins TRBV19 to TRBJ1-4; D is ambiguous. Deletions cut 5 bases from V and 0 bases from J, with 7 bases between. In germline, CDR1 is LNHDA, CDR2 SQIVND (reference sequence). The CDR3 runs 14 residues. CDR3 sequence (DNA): TGTGCCAGTAGTTCCGTTGCAACTAATGAAAAACTGTTTTTT. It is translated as CASSSVATNEKLFF.

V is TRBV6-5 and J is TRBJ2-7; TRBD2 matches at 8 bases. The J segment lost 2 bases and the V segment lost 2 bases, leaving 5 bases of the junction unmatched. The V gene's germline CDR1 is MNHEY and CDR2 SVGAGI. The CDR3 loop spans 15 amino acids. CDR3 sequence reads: CASSYISGTTYEQYF. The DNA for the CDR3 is TGTGCCAGCAGTTACATTAGCGGGACCACCTACGAGCAGTACTTC.

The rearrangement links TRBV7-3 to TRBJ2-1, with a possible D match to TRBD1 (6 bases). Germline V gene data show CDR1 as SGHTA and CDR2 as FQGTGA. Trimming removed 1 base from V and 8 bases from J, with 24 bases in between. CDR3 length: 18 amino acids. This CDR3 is CASSLSPLGASMVDEQFF. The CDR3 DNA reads TGTGCCAGCAGCTTAAGCCCTCTGGGGGCAAGTATGGTGGATGAGCAGTTCTTC.

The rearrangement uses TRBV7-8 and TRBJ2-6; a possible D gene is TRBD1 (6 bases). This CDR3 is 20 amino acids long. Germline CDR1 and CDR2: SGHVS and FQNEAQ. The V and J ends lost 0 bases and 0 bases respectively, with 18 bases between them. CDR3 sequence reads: CASSLARVRQASSGANVLTF. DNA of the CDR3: TGTGCCAGCAGCTTAGCGCGGGTCCGACAGGCTTCCTCTGGGGCCAACGTCCTGACTTTC.

The DNA of the CDR3 is TGCGCCAGCAGCCAAGTAACTAGCACTCAGTACGAGCAGTACTTC. Translation gives CASSQVTSTQYEQYF. V gene TRBV4-1 combines with J gene TRBJ2-7; weak D call: TRBD2 (6 bases). Trimming pared 1 base from V and 4 bases from J, leaving 14 bases between. The CDR3 contains 15 residues. Germline CDR1 and CDR2: MGHRA and YSYEKL.

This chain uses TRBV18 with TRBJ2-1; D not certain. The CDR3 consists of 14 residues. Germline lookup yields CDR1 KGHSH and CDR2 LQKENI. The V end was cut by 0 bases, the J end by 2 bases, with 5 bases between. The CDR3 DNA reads TGTGCCAGCTCACCACCCGGTGCCTACAATGAGCAGTTCTTC. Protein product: CASSPPGAYNEQFF. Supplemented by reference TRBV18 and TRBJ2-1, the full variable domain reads NAGVMQNPRHLVRRRGQEARLRCSPMKGHSHVYWYRQLPEEGLKFMVYLQKENIIDESGMPKERFSAEFPKEGPSILRIQQVVRGDSAAYFCASSPPGAYNEQFFGPGTRLTVL.

This chain's CDR3 is CASSQAQGNYGYTF. As DNA, the CDR3 is TGTGCCAGCTCACAGGCACAGGGAAACTATGGCTACACCTTC. The V gene is TRBV18, the J gene TRBJ1-2, with D tentatively TRBD1 (6 bases). The CDR3 loop spans 14 amino acids. Per the germline V gene, CDR1 is KGHSH and CDR2 is LQKENI. Trimming pared 4 bases from V and 2 bases from J, leaving 11 bases between.

CDR3 loop: CASRTEGGNHEQFF. The CDR3 nucleotides are TGTGCCAGCAGGACAGAGGGAGGGAACCATGAGCAGTTCTTC. The gene calls are TRBV7-9 and TRBJ2-1, with 7 positions matching TRBD2. Per germline, CDR1 SEHNR and CDR2 FQNEAQ (reference sequence). This CDR3 is 14 amino acids long. The ends lost 6 bases at V and 8 bases at J; junction bases unmatched: 10.

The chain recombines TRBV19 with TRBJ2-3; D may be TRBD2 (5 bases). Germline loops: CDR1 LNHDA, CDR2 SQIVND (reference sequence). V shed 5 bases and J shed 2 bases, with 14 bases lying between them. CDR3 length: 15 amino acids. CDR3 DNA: TGTGCCAGTAGTCCTGATCGGGGAGACACAGATACGCAGTATTTT. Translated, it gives CASSPDRGDTDTQYF.

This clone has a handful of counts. The CDR3 reads CASSSIPGLRNQPQHF. The CDR3 nucleotides read TGTGCCAGCAGTTCCATCCCGGGTCTCCGGAATCAGCCCCAGCATTTT. The chain is built from TRBV28 and TRBJ1-5; D gene unclear. Germline CDR1 MDHEN, CDR2 SYDVKM. Trimming left V 4 bases short and J 4 bases short, with 17 bases between. The CDR3 length is 16 residues.

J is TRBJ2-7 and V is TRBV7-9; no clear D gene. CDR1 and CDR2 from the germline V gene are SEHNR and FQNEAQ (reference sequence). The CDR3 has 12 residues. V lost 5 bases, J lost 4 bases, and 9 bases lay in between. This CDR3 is CASSPTLYEQYF. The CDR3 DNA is TGTGCCAGCAGCCCTACCTTGTACGAGCAGTACTTC.

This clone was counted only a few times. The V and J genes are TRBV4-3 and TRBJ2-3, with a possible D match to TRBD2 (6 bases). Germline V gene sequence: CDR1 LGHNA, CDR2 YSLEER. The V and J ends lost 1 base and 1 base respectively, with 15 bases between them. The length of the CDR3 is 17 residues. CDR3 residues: CASSQAPPGTGTDTQYF. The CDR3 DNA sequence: TGCGCCAGCAGCCAAGCTCCCCCCGGGACTGGCACAGATACGCAGTATTTT.

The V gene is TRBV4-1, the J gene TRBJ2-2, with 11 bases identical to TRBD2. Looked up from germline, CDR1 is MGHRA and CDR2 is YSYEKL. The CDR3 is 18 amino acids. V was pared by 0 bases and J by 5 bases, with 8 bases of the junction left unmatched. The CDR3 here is CASSQDLRLAGITGELFF. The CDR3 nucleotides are TGCGCCAGCAGCCAAGATCTTAGACTAGCGGGAATTACCGGGGAGCTGTTTTTT.

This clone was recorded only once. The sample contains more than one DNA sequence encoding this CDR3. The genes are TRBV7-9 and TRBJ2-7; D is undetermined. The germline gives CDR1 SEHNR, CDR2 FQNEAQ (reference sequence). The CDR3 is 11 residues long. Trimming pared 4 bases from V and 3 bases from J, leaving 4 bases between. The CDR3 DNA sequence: TGTGCCAGCAGCTCCCTCTACGAGCAGTACTTC. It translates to CASSSLYEQYF.